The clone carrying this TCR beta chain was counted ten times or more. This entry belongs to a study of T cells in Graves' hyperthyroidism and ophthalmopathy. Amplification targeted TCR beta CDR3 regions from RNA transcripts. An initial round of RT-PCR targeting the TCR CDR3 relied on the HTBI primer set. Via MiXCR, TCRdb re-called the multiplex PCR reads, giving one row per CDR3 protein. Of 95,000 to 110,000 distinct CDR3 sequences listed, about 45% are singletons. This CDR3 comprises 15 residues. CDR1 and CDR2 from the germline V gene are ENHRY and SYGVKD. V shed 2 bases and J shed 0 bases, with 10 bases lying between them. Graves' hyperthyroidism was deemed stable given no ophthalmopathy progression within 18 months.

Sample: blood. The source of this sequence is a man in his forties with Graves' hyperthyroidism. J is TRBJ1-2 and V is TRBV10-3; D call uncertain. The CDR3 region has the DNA TGTGCCATCAGTGAGAAGCTGACTACTAACTATGGCTACACCTTC. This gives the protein CAISEKLTTNYGYTF.